These 10 T cell receptor beta chains share one sample of origin, sequenced in a study of blood T cells in healthy people across ages. A second roughly 6 to 12 cycle PCR used barcoded and J-beta primers. TCRdb used MiXCR to reprocess the 5' RACE reads, holding one entry per CDR3 protein. The sample records over a million distinct CDR3 sequences, 40% to 55% being singletons. Sequenced sample: blood. The receptors originated from a woman aged 55-69 years in good health.

CDR3: CSVVEGNSGNTIYF. The DNA for the CDR3 is TGCAGCGTTGTGGAGGGGAACTCTGGAAACACCATATATTTT. V gene TRBV29-1 combines with J gene TRBJ1-3; D possibly corresponds to TRBD1 (5 bases). V was trimmed by 4 bases and J by 0 bases, leaving 10 bases between them. Germline CDR1 is SQVTM and CDR2 is ANQGSEA. The CDR3 is 14 residues long. Supplemented by reference TRBV29-1 and TRBJ1-3, the full variable domain reads SAVISQKPSRDICQRGTSLTIQCQVDSQVTMMFWYRQQPGQSLTLIATANQGSEATYESGFVIDKFPISRPNLTFSTLTVSNMSPEDSSIYLCSVVEGNSGNTIYFGEGSWLTVV.

With regard to this clonotype: A much larger clone differs from this one at a single base, so this may be a read error. The chain couples TRBV29-1 to TRBJ2-7; D is possibly TRBD1 (6 bases). Trimming took off 7 bases at V and 1 base at J, with 17 bases between the two ends. Looked up from germline, CDR1 is SQVTM and CDR2 is ANQGSEA. This CDR3 spans 14 amino acids. CDR3 protein: CSAAATGNSYEQYF. In nucleotides, the CDR3 is TGCAGCGCTGCGGCTACAGGGAATTCCTACGAGCAGTACTTC.

The rearrangement links TRBV12-3 or TRBV12-4 to TRBJ2-5, with D maybe TRBD1 (6 bases). The end of the DNA is better explained by TRBJ2-7, so the J call may be wrong. This CDR3 region has 14 residues. CDR3 in amino acids: CASSLRGKLGEQYF. CDR3 in DNA: TGTGCCAGCAGTTTAAGGGGGAAGCTTGGCGAGCAGTACTTC.

The V call is TRBV2, the J call TRBJ2-4, with 10 bases identical to TRBD2. The CDR3 spans 12 residues. V shed 4 bases, J shed 13 bases, and the junction held 4 bases outside the gene matches. Germline lookup yields CDR1 SNHLY and CDR2 FYNNEI. The CDR3 DNA is TGTGCCAGCAGTGCAACTAGCGGGGAGCAGTACTTC. Amino acids: CASSATSGEQYF.

Only a few counts were recorded for this clonotype. The chain couples TRBV7-2 to TRBJ1-1, with D unresolved. The CDR3 sequence is 13 residues long. V shed 5 bases and J shed 5 bases, with 12 bases lying between them. Germline loops: CDR1 SGHTA, CDR2 FQGNSA. The chain's CDR3 is CASSAVRWTEAFF. The DNA for the CDR3 is TGTGCCAGCAGCGCAGTCAGGTGGACTGAAGCTTTCTTT.

The V call is TRBV7-2, the J call TRBJ2-1; D not resolved. The length of the CDR3 is 13 residues. Germline loops: CDR1 SGHTA, CDR2 FQGNSA. The germline V and J ends were trimmed by 1 base and 6 bases, with 7 bases remaining between them. CDR3 protein: CASSLEYFNEQFF. The CDR3 region has the DNA TGTGCCAGCAGCTTAGAATATTTCAATGAGCAGTTCTTC.

This chain links TRBV5-1 with TRBJ2-1; D is possibly TRBD1 (6 bases). The V gene lost 2 bases and the J gene lost 4 bases, with 13 bases spanning the gap. The CDR3 is made up of 15 amino acids. Per germline, CDR1 SGHRS and CDR2 YFSETQ. The CDR3 is CASSLFVGGYNEQFF. The CDR3 DNA is TGCGCCAGCAGCTTATTTGTAGGGGGATACAATGAGCAGTTCTTC.

A few counts support this clonotype. The chain combines TRBV28 with TRBJ2-7, with TRBD1 identical over 7 bases. Germline values: CDR1 MDHEN, CDR2 SYDVKM. The CDR3 is 13 amino acids. J gave up 7 bases and V 6 bases, and 9 bases lay outside the gene matches. The CDR3 nucleotides are TGTGCCAGCAGCTTTCAGACAGGGCGGGAGCAGTACTTC. Translated, it gives CASSFQTGREQYF.

On this clonotype: Just one base apart from a much larger clone, this may be a read error. The chain combines TRBV10-3 with TRBJ2-4; D ambiguous. Trimming took 6 bases from V and 6 from J, leaving 6 bases between them. Germline values: CDR1 ENHRY, CDR2 SYGVKD. This CDR3 contains 11 residues. The DNA of the CDR3 is TGTGCCATCAGCGAGCCAAACATTCAGTACTTC. Its protein is CAISEPNIQYF.

The chain combines TRBV30 with TRBJ1-5; no clear D gene. This CDR3 region has 12 residues. V was clipped by 3 bases and J by 4 bases, with 7 bases between them. CDR1 is GTSNPN, CDR2 SVGIG, per germline (reference sequence). CDR3 nucleotide sequence: TGTGCCTGGAGACACAGAAATCAGCCCCAGCATTTT. Protein: CAWRHRNQPQHF.